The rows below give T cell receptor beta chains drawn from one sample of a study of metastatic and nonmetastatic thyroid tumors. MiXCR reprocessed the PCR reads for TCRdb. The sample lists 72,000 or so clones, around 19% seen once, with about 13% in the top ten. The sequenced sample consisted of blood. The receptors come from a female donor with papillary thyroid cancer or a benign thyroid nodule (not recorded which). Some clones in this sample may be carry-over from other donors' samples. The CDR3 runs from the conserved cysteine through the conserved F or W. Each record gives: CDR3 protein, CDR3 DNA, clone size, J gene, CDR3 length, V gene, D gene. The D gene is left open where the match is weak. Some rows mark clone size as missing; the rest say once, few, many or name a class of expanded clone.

CDR3 protein: CASRASGSSYNEQFF
CDR3 DNA: TGTGCCAGCAGGGCCAGCGGGAGCTCCTACAATGAGCAGTTCTTC
clone size: NA
J gene: TRBJ2-1
CDR3 length: 15
V gene: TRBV28
D gene: TRBD2

CDR3 protein: CASSDGRRPGNQPQHF
CDR3 DNA: TGTGCCAGCAGTGACGGGCGGCGCCCAGGCAATCAGCCCCAGCATTTT
clone size: many
J gene: TRBJ1-5
CDR3 length: 16
V gene: TRBV6-1
D gene: NA

CDR3 protein: CASSIDLGSTETQYF
CDR3 DNA: TGTGCCAGTAGTATAGATCTCGGCAGCACGGAGACCCAGTACTTC
clone size: many
J gene: TRBJ2-5
CDR3 length: 15
V gene: TRBV19
D gene: NA

CDR3 protein: CASSFGDRAPYEQYF
CDR3 DNA: TGTGCCAGCAGTTTCGGGGACAGGGCCCCTTACGAGCAGTACTTC
clone size: few
J gene: TRBJ2-7
CDR3 length: 15
V gene: TRBV28
D gene: TRBD1

CDR3 protein: CSSVYLNTEAFF
CDR3 DNA: TGCAGCTCCGTATATTTGAACACTGAAGCTTTCTTT
clone size: NA
J gene: TRBJ1-1
CDR3 length: 12
V gene: TRBV20-1
D gene: NA

CDR3 protein: CASSFGLAGAREQFF
CDR3 DNA: TGTGCCAGCAGCTTCGGACTAGCGGGAGCTCGTGAGCAGTTCTTC
clone size: NA
J gene: TRBJ2-1
CDR3 length: 15
V gene: TRBV11-2
D gene: TRBD2

CDR3 protein: CSVVTGGASGELFF
CDR3 DNA: TGCAGCGTTGTAACAGGGGGCGCTTCCGGGGAGCTGTTTTTT
clone size: many
J gene: TRBJ2-2
CDR3 length: 14
V gene: TRBV29-1
D gene: TRBD1

CDR3 protein: CASSSWTSGAYNEQFF
CDR3 DNA: TGTGCCAGCAGTTCCTGGACTAGCGGGGCTTACAATGAGCAGTTCTTC
clone size: NA
J gene: TRBJ2-1
CDR3 length: 16
V gene: TRBV6-4
D gene: TRBD2

CDR3 protein: CASSSTPGRLNTGELFF
CDR3 DNA: TGTGCCAGCAGTTCTACCCCGGGACGCCTGAACACCGGGGAGCTGTTTTTT
clone size: many
J gene: TRBJ2-2
CDR3 length: 17
V gene: TRBV28
D gene: NA

CDR3 protein: CASSQDPRSGYEQYF
CDR3 DNA: TGTGCCAGCAGCCAAGATCCGAGGTCGGGGTACGAGCAGTACTTC
clone size: NA
J gene: TRBJ2-7
CDR3 length: 15
V gene: TRBV4-2
D gene: NA

CDR3 protein: CSARDRRLGNSPLHF
CDR3 DNA: TGCAGTGCTAGAGATCGGAGGTTGGGGAATTCACCCCTCCACTTT
clone size: NA
J gene: TRBJ1-6
CDR3 length: 15
V gene: TRBV20-1
D gene: NA

CDR3 protein: CASSTDFSYNEQFF
CDR3 DNA: TGTGCCAGCAGCACGGACTTCTCCTACAATGAGCAGTTCTTC
clone size: many
J gene: TRBJ2-1
CDR3 length: 14
V gene: TRBV27
D gene: NA

CDR3 protein: CASRVSLANYGYTF
CDR3 DNA: TGTGCCAGCAGGGTCAGCTTAGCTAACTATGGCTACACCTTC
clone size: NA
J gene: TRBJ1-2
CDR3 length: 14
V gene: TRBV28
D gene: NA

CDR3 protein: CASSNREGEQYF
CDR3 DNA: TGTGCCAGCAGCAACCGGGAAGGCGAGCAGTACTTC
clone size: many
J gene: TRBJ2-7
CDR3 length: 12
V gene: TRBV16
D gene: NA

CDR3 protein: CASSLLAGGSYNEQFF
CDR3 DNA: TGTGCCAGCAGTTTACTAGCGGGAGGTTCCTACAATGAGCAGTTCTTC
clone size: NA
J gene: TRBJ2-1
CDR3 length: 16
V gene: TRBV12-3/TRBV12-4
D gene: TRBD2

CDR3 protein: CASTPTVANTEAFF
CDR3 DNA: TGCGCCAGCACCCCGACAGTGGCGAACACTGAAGCTTTCTTT
clone size: NA
J gene: TRBJ1-1
CDR3 length: 14
V gene: TRBV5-1
D gene: NA

CDR3 protein: CASRRGQGAEEEKLFF
CDR3 DNA: TGTGCCAGCAGACGCGGACAGGGGGCGGAGGAGGAAAAACTGTTTTTT
clone size: many
J gene: TRBJ1-4
CDR3 length: 16
V gene: TRBV28
D gene: TRBD1

CDR3 protein: CASSQQLVADTQYF
CDR3 DNA: TGTGCCAGCAGCCAACAACTAGTCGCAGATACGCAGTATTTT
clone size: many
J gene: TRBJ2-3
CDR3 length: 14
V gene: TRBV28
D gene: NA

CDR3 protein: CASSSGQGWDTIYF
CDR3 DNA: TGTGCCAGCAGCTCAGGACAGGGTTGGGACACCATATATTTT
clone size: many
J gene: TRBJ1-3
CDR3 length: 14
V gene: TRBV5-8
D gene: TRBD1

CDR3 protein: CASSEEAGFNQPQHF
CDR3 DNA: TGTGCCAGCAGCGAGGAGGCAGGGTTCAATCAGCCCCAGCATTTT
clone size: few
J gene: TRBJ1-5
CDR3 length: 15
V gene: TRBV6-1
D gene: NA

CDR3 protein: CASSIDPAGGATFF
CDR3 DNA: TGTGCCAGTAGTATAGATCCGGCAGGGGGCGCAACCTTCTTT
clone size: NA
J gene: TRBJ1-1
CDR3 length: 14
V gene: TRBV19
D gene: TRBD1

CDR3 protein: CASSLAREVMNTEAFF
CDR3 DNA: TGCGCCAGCAGCTTGGCAAGGGAAGTCATGAACACTGAAGCTTTCTTT
clone size: many
J gene: TRBJ1-1
CDR3 length: 16
V gene: TRBV5-1
D gene: NA

CDR3 protein: CASSPGDGQASYEQYF
CDR3 DNA: TGCGCCAGCAGCCCCGGGGACGGTCAAGCCTCCTACGAGCAGTACTTC
clone size: many
J gene: TRBJ2-7
CDR3 length: 16
V gene: TRBV5-1
D gene: NA

CDR3 protein: CASSGSGRPMDEQFF
CDR3 DNA: TGTGCCAGCAGTGGAAGCGGGAGGCCTATGGATGAGCAGTTCTTC
clone size: many
J gene: TRBJ2-1
CDR3 length: 15
V gene: TRBV25-1
D gene: TRBD2

CDR3 protein: CASSQFSGGLTGELFF
CDR3 DNA: TGTGCCAGCAGCCAATTTTCGGGGGGGCTAACCGGGGAGCTGTTTTTT
clone size: many
J gene: TRBJ2-2
CDR3 length: 16
V gene: TRBV14
D gene: TRBD2

CDR3 protein: CASTTGQGDYGYTF
CDR3 DNA: TGTGCCAGCACCACCGGACAGGGTGACTATGGCTACACCTTC
clone size: NA
J gene: TRBJ1-2
CDR3 length: 14
V gene: TRBV11-2
D gene: TRBD1

CDR3 protein: CASSSRTARGYTF
CDR3 DNA: TGTGCCAGCAGCTCCCGGACAGCGAGGGGCTACACCTTC
clone size: many
J gene: TRBJ1-2
CDR3 length: 13
V gene: TRBV13
D gene: NA

CDR3 protein: CASSGGTGESYEQYF
CDR3 DNA: TGTGCCAGCAGTGGAGGGACAGGCGAGTCCTACGAGCAGTACTTC
clone size: NA
J gene: TRBJ2-7
CDR3 length: 15
V gene: TRBV6-1
D gene: TRBD1

CDR3 protein: CASSPSSLQGSYGYTF
CDR3 DNA: TGCGCCAGCAGCCCAAGCTCGTTACAGGGTTCTTATGGCTACACCTTC
clone size: NA
J gene: TRBJ1-2
CDR3 length: 16
V gene: TRBV4-1
D gene: NA

CDR3 protein: CASSLPSDSGANVLTF
CDR3 DNA: TGTGCCAGCAGCCTACCCTCGGACTCTGGGGCCAACGTCCTGACTTTC
clone size: many
J gene: TRBJ2-6
CDR3 length: 16
V gene: TRBV13
D gene: NA

CDR3 protein: CACGADGPYEQYF
CDR3 DNA: TGTGCCTGTGGTGCGGACGGGCCCTACGAGCAGTACTTC
clone size: once
J gene: TRBJ2-7
CDR3 length: 13
V gene: TRBV30
D gene: NA

CDR3 protein: CASRGVAKNIQYF
CDR3 DNA: TGTGCCAGTAGGGGGGTAGCCAAAAACATTCAGTACTTC
clone size: many
J gene: TRBJ2-4
CDR3 length: 13
V gene: TRBV19
D gene: NA

CDR3 protein: CSARDGGKDREDGYTF
CDR3 DNA: TGCAGTGCTAGAGATGGAGGAAAGGACAGGGAGGATGGCTACACCTTC
clone size: NA
J gene: TRBJ1-2
CDR3 length: 16
V gene: TRBV20-1
D gene: TRBD1

CDR3 protein: CATNGGYGYTF
CDR3 DNA: TGTGCCACCAATGGGGGTTATGGCTACACCTTC
clone size: many
J gene: TRBJ1-2
CDR3 length: 11
V gene: TRBV15
D gene: NA

CDR3 protein: CSATAGYEQYF
CDR3 DNA: TGCAGTGCGACCGCTGGCTACGAGCAGTACTTC
clone size: many
J gene: TRBJ2-7
CDR3 length: 11
V gene: TRBV20-1
D gene: NA

CDR3 protein: CASSPATVNPAKGDYEQYF
CDR3 DNA: TGTGCCAGCAGCCCTGCTACAGTGAACCCGGCTAAAGGCGACTACGAGCAGTACTTC
clone size: NA
J gene: TRBJ2-7
CDR3 length: 19
V gene: TRBV13
D gene: NA

CDR3 protein: CAWSALRGNQPQHF
CDR3 DNA: TGTGCCTGGAGTGCCCTCAGGGGCAATCAGCCCCAGCATTTT
clone size: many
J gene: TRBJ1-5
CDR3 length: 14
V gene: TRBV30
D gene: NA

CDR3 protein: CASSRGGWEAFF
CDR3 DNA: TGTGCCAGCAGCCGCGGAGGGTGGGAAGCTTTCTTT
clone size: many
J gene: TRBJ1-1
CDR3 length: 12
V gene: TRBV3-1
D gene: NA

CDR3 protein: CASSIDREGEQYF
CDR3 DNA: TGTGCCAGTAGTATAGACAGGGAAGGCGAGCAGTACTTC
clone size: few
J gene: TRBJ2-7
CDR3 length: 13
V gene: TRBV19
D gene: NA

CDR3 protein: CASSLTGWEYEQYF
CDR3 DNA: TGTGCCAGCAGCTTGACAGGGTGGGAATACGAGCAGTACTTC
clone size: few
J gene: TRBJ2-7
CDR3 length: 14
V gene: TRBV5-6
D gene: NA

CDR3 protein: CASSYSKVRGITEAFF
CDR3 DNA: TGTGCCAGCAGTTACTCGAAGGTACGGGGTATCACTGAAGCTTTCTTT
clone size: NA
J gene: TRBJ1-1
CDR3 length: 16
V gene: TRBV6-5
D gene: NA

CDR3 protein: CASSEDRGQGQPQHF
CDR3 DNA: TGCGCCAGCAGTGAAGACAGGGGACAAGGTCAGCCCCAGCATTTT
clone size: NA
J gene: TRBJ1-5
CDR3 length: 15
V gene: TRBV2
D gene: TRBD1

CDR3 protein: CASSSRYNEQFF
CDR3 DNA: TGTGCCAGCAGTTCCCGATACAATGAGCAGTTCTTC
clone size: many
J gene: TRBJ2-1
CDR3 length: 12
V gene: TRBV12-3/TRBV12-4
D gene: NA

CDR3 protein: CASSLVGGNEAFF
CDR3 DNA: TGTGCCAGCAGCTTAGTCGGGGGAAATGAAGCTTTCTTT
clone size: many
J gene: TRBJ1-1
CDR3 length: 13
V gene: TRBV7-9
D gene: NA

CDR3 protein: CASSYEGSGANVLTF
CDR3 DNA: TGTGCCAGCAGTTACGAGGGGTCTGGGGCCAACGTCCTGACTTTC
clone size: many
J gene: TRBJ2-6
CDR3 length: 15
V gene: TRBV6-2/TRBV6-3
D gene: NA